This T cell receptor beta chain was sequenced during a study of control samples from healthy donors and cancer patients (dated by TCRdb to about 2020). The germline V and J ends show losses of 7 bases and 3 bases respectively, and no gene match explains 8 bases of the junction. Its CDR3 holds 15 amino acids, cysteine through phenylalanine. Only CDR3 DNA remains: 45 bases, in frame from the first base. CDR1 MDHEN and CDR2 SYDVKM are derived from the germline V gene. The library relied on the immunoSEQ multiplex PCR assay. TCRdb obtained this table from immuneACCESS and retained in-frame rearrangements with V and J assigned. These tables miss some clones; where compared with another copy, unresolved V genes account for less than half of the shortfall, and the remainder is unexplained. This sample has some 200,000 clones in its table, and around 93% of those were observed once. The ten largest clones represent roughly 1.5% of the sample.

Details on this clone: Its antigen is currently not known. Base qualities are not recorded, but no much larger clone differs from it by a single base.

The rearrangement joined TRBV28 to TRBJ2-4, and TRBD1 aligns with 8 junction nucleotides. The receptor's source is a man aged 18 to 29 in good health. The specimen sequenced was blood. The CDR3 here reads CASTSQGVDKNIQYF. The nucleotide sequence reads as follows: TGTGCCAGCACGTCACAGGGGGTGGACAAAAACATTCAGTACTTC.